This T cell receptor (beta chain) was retrieved from a study of vaccination effects on CD4 cells after COVID-19. The overall study: A median of 72 days separated the second dose and sampling. In culture with approximately 10 IU/ml IL-2 and 8.5 to 10 ug/ml peptides, PBMC were grown at some 2 million per well.

Assay: immunoSEQ multiplex PCR; the TCRdb copy retains only in-frame clones and omits some. The data contain tens of thousands of clones, around 70% of them singletons. Investigators separated out CD4+ T cells once approximately 10 days of culture had passed. As their vaccination, participants received two doses of either BNT162b2 or mRNA-1273. On both days 3 and 7, half of the culture medium was replaced with IL-2 medium. CDR3 size: 17 residues. The V gene's germline CDR1 is KGHSH and CDR2 LQKENI. V was pared by 5 bases and J by 2 bases, with 16 bases between. With respect to this clone: The antigen is not known.

This sequence joins TRBV18 and TRBJ1-6; D gene ambiguous. The sequence derives from a human donor who received a COVID-19 vaccine. Material: CD4+ T cells from PBMCs cultured without peptide, obtained after COVID-19 vaccination. The CDR3 sequence: CASSTDLVGTYNSPLHF. Written as DNA, the CDR3 is TGTGCCAGCTCAACGGACCTGGTCGGCACCTATAATTCACCCCTCCACTTT.